This record covers a single TCR beta chain. This record belongs to a study of blood T cell repertoires in COVID-19. Overall study: The United States, Italy and Spain were the sources of the acute and convalescent COVID-19 samples. T cells, B-cell-depleted T cells, or PBMCs provided the cDNA or gDNA that served as material.

Under the authors' procedure: Estimation of nucleated cell counts was performed using reference gene primer amplification. Repertoires were generated with immunoSEQ multiplex PCR, while TCRdb's copy carries only in-frame clones and drops some. V and J calls and clone size are as listed in that table; D and trimming were resolved from the DNA. The table has around 190,000 clones, over 75% seen once. The CDR3 length is 16 residues. The J segment lost 0 bases and the V segment lost 1 base, leaving 5 bases of the junction unmatched. The V gene's germline CDR1 is MNHEY and CDR2 SMNVEV (reference sequence).

The chain carries TRBV27 and TRBJ2-7; 8 nucleotides align to TRBD2. Sequenced input: peripheral blood. This TCR was sampled from a woman in her forties or fifties with acute or convalescent COVID-19. The CDR3: CASSLWGSGSSYEQYF. The CDR3 DNA follows: TGTGCCAGCAGTTTATGGGGGAGCGGGAGCTCCTACGAGCAGTACTTC.